The sequence of this T cell receptor beta chain was determined in a study of blood T cells in healthy people across ages. Individuals who donated were healthy Caucasians from Russia aged about 6 to 90. General study findings and limits: Estimates based on one million T cells were treated as lower bounds.

Trimming took 3 bases from V and 12 from J, leaving 8 bases between them. Germline V lookup: CDR1 KGHSH, CDR2 LQKENI. This CDR3 is 11 amino acids long. Alongside a J-beta primer mix, a sample-barcoded 5' primer served in a second PCR lasting roughly 6 to 11 cycles. In TCRdb, the 5' RACE reads were re-called with MiXCR into one record per CDR3 protein. Of 890,000 or so distinct CDR3 sequences listed, approximately 65% were seen once; the top ten hold about 30%. This clonotype was counted a few times. Its matching antigen is unknown. The sample was blood. The sequence derives from a man between 25 and 39 years old in good health. The chain links TRBV18 to TRBJ1-4, with a possible D match to TRBD1 (5 bases). CDR3 loop: CASSPARELFF. The CDR3 DNA reads as TGTGCCAGCTCACCCGCCAGGGAACTGTTTTTT.